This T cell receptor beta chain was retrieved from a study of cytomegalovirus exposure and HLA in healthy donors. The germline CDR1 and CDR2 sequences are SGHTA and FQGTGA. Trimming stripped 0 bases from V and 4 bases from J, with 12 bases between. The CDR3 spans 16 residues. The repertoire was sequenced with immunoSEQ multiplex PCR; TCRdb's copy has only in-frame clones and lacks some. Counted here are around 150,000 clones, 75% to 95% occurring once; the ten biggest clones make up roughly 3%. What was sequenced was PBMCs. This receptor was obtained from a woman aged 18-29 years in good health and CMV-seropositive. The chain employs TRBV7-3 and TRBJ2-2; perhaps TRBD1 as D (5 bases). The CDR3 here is CASSLTSGLGTGELFF. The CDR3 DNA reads TGTGCCAGCAGCTTAACGTCAGGGTTGGGCACCGGGGAGCTGTTTTTT.